This entry is about one T cell receptor beta chain. Primers included in the PCR were 60 Vbeta and 13 Jbeta primers. Clones were sequenced by immunoSEQ multiplex PCR, and TCRdb holds only the in-frame ones, with some missing. The table records roughly 130,000 clones, 6.5% to 9.5% of them present only once. This sample is part of a study of cytomegalovirus exposure and HLA in healthy donors. V shed 0 bases and J 7 bases; nucleotides not matched to a gene: 8. The CDR3 loop spans 16 amino acids. Germline assignment: CDR1 MRHNA and CDR2 SNTAGT. V is TRBV6-4 and J is TRBJ2-2; 7 bases match TRBD2. The TCR sequence derives from a man aged 35-49 years in good health and CMV-seronegative. Sequenced: PBMCs. This chain's CDR3 is CASSDSLAWIVGELFF. In DNA, the CDR3 is TGTGCCAGCAGTGACTCACTAGCGTGGATTGTCGGGGAGCTGTTTTTT.